This T cell receptor (beta chain) was recorded in a study of blood T cell repertoires in COVID-19. The assay was immunoSEQ multiplex PCR, and TCRdb's table has in-frame clones only and misses some. The sample contains about 240,000 clones, approximately 80% of which appear only once. Germline V gene sequence: CDR1 SGDLS, CDR2 YYNGEE. Trimming removed 1 base from V and 0 bases from J; junction bases left unmatched: 9. CDR3 size: 20 residues. The chain uses TRBV9 and TRBJ2-3, with 15 nucleotides matching TRBD2. The sample comprised peripheral blood. The source is a woman of 80 years or more with acute or convalescent COVID-19. The CDR3 DNA reads TGTGCCAGCAGCGTAACCCCTTGGACTAGCGGGGGGGCCAGCACAGATACGCAGTATTTT. Encoded protein: CASSVTPWTSGGASTDTQYF.